The next 8 T cell receptor beta chains were all read from a single sample in a study of PD-1 blockade in classical Hodgkin lymphoma. The time point here: cycle 4 day 1 (C4D1), after more than five weeks of nivolumab. In every patient, relapse followed autologous stem cell transplantation, while exposure to brentuximab vedotin differed. Thawed PBMCs underwent magnetic negative selection to yield purified CD4+ T cells. Profiling relied on immunoSEQ multiplex PCR, and the TCRdb table lists in-frame clones only, not all of them. This sample has about 30,000 clones, with 85% to 90% found just once. The specimen was CD4+ T cells from blood, collected before the fourth cycle of nivolumab. The receptors here all came from a human donor with classical Hodgkin lymphoma.

This clone showed up just a few times. The chain couples TRBV29-1 to TRBJ2-3, with 7 bases matching TRBD1. Germline trimming cut 8 bases from V and 1 base from J; bases unmatched to any gene: 6. CDR1 is SQVTM and CDR2 is ANQGSEA in the germline V gene. The CDR3 has 13 amino acids. The CDR3 sequence: CSLRQGGTDTQYF. The CDR3 DNA sequence: TGCAGCCTAAGACAGGGAGGCACAGATACGCAGTATTTT.

This chain connects TRBV2 to TRBJ2-1; D might be TRBD2 (5 bases). There are 15 residues in the CDR3. Trimming removed 8 bases from V and 4 bases from J, with 18 bases in between. The V gene's germline CDR1 is SNHLY and CDR2 FYNNEI. The CDR3 DNA follows: TGTGCCAGCGAGAGGGAGCTCAATATATACAATGAGCAGTTCTTC. Amino acid sequence: CASERELNIYNEQFF.

This chain links TRBV4-1 with TRBJ2-3, with 14 nucleotides matching TRBD2. V lost 4 bases to trimming and J lost 4 bases; unmatched junction nucleotides: 16. The CDR3 contains 20 residues. Germline V CDR1 and CDR2: MGHRA, YSYEKL. CDR3 region: CASSRQQGLAGVNSADTQYF. The CDR3 DNA sequence: TGCGCCAGCAGCCGCCAACAGGGACTAGCGGGAGTAAATTCCGCAGATACGCAGTATTTT.

The J gene is TRBJ2-1, the V gene TRBV19; D tentatively fits TRBD1 or TRBD2 (6 bases each). V lost 5 bases, J lost 4 bases, and 18 bases lay in between. Germline values: CDR1 LNHDA, CDR2 SQIVND (reference sequence). The CDR3 totals 16 residues. The CDR3 reads CASSVDRTKLYNEQFF. The CDR3, as DNA: TGTGCCAGTAGTGTCGACAGGACTAAACTGTACAATGAGCAGTTCTTC. The whole variable domain, remainder taken from reference TRBV19 and TRBJ2-1, is DGGITQSPKYLFRKEGQNVTLSCEQNLNHDAMYWYRQDPGQGLRLIYYSQIVNDFQKGDIAEGYSVSREKKESFPLTVTSAQKNPTAFYLCASSVDRTKLYNEQFFGPGTRLTVL.

The V call is TRBV5-1, the J call TRBJ2-5, with D perhaps matching TRBD1 (5 bases). The J call may be in error: the DNA end matches TRBJ2-7 better. This CDR3 has 14 amino acids. CDR1 and CDR2 (germline): SGHRS, YFSETQ. The CDR3 region has the DNA TGCGCCAGCAGCTTGCAGGGTTCAACCTACGAGCAGTACTTC. Its protein is CASSLQGSTYEQYF.

The chain employs TRBV5-4 and TRBJ2-2; maybe TRBD1 (5 bases). The CDR3 is 17 residues long. Trimming shortened V by 6 bases and J by 1 base, and 19 bases separated the two germline ends. Germline V lookup: CDR1 SGHNT, CDR2 YYREEE (reference sequence). CDR3 residues: CASTLYMGPLNTGELFF. The CDR3 nucleotides read TGTGCCAGCACCCTTTACATGGGGCCCTTGAACACCGGGGAGCTGTTTTTT.

The chain combines TRBV29-1 with TRBJ2-3; 10 bases agree with TRBD1. CDR3 length equals 14 residues. Germline loops: CDR1 SQVTM, CDR2 ANQGSEA. Trimming cost V 4 bases and J 6 bases; bases outside gene matches: 7. As DNA, the CDR3 is TGCAGCGTTGGACAGGGGGCAAGAAAGGATACGCAGTATTTT. Translating gives CSVGQGARKDTQYF.

The genes are TRBV18 and TRBJ2-3; 9 nucleotides agree with TRBD2. The CDR3 spans 15 residues. The germline V gene has CDR1 KGHSH and CDR2 LQKENI. Unmatched junction bases numbered 3, after V lost 2 bases and J lost 3 bases. The CDR3 nucleotides are TGTGCCAGCTCACCAGAGCGGGAGGTTACAGATACGCAGTATTTT. Translation gives CASSPEREVTDTQYF.